These 27 T cell receptor beta chains came from one sample sequenced in a study of T cell responses to AZD1222 COVID-19 vaccine. Only in-frame clones appear in the TCRdb table, and some are missing; sequencing was by immunoSEQ multiplex PCR. The repertoire includes over 70,000 clones, about 90% of them detected once, and 10% to 13% sits in the top ten. Specimen: peripheral blood, collected on day 0 of MenACWY control vaccination. These receptors all stem from an adult in good health.

This chain joins TRBV5-4 and TRBJ1-1; 7 nucleotides agree with TRBD1. Germline CDR1 SGHNT, CDR2 YYREEE (reference sequence). CDR3 length: 16 amino acids. J lost 0 bases, V lost 4 bases, and 9 bases had no gene match. The DNA of the CDR3 is TGTGCCAGCAGCGGACGCACGGGACAGTTGAACACTGAAGCTTTCTTT. This gives the protein CASSGRTGQLNTEAFF.

The rearrangement uses TRBV29-1 and TRBJ1-5; the D is unclear. The CDR3 totals 14 residues. CDR1 and CDR2 (germline): SQVTM, ANQGSEA. V shed 4 bases and J shed 1 base, with 11 bases lying between them. The DNA of the CDR3 is TGCAGCGTTGCTGAGGGTGGAAGCAATCAGCCCCAGCATTTT. Amino acid sequence: CSVAEGGSNQPQHF. The entire variable domain, with the rest obtained from reference TRBV29-1 and TRBJ1-5, is as follows: SAVISQKPSRDICQRGTSLTIQCQVDSQVTMMFWYRQQPGQSLTLIATANQGSEATYESGFVIDKFPISRPNLTFSTLTVSNMSPEDSSIYLCSVAEGGSNQPQHFGDGTRLSIL.

V and J are TRBV7-9 and TRBJ1-1; 8 bases match TRBD1. The CDR3 has 13 residues. Germline CDR1 reads SEHNR; CDR2 reads FQNEAQ (reference sequence). Here the CDR3 reads CAFVDRAGTEAFF. CDR3 coding DNA: TGTGCGTTTGTGGACAGGGCTGGCACTGAAGCTTTCTTT.

The V gene is TRBV7-9, the J gene TRBJ2-5; maybe TRBD2 (6 bases). The CDR3 has 13 amino acids. CDR1 and CDR2 from the germline V gene are SEHNR and FQNEAQ (reference sequence). V lost 7 bases, J lost 5 bases, and 14 bases lay in between. In DNA form, the CDR3 reads TGTGCCAGCACCGTACTAGCACCGGAGACCCAGTACTTC. It encodes CASTVLAPETQYF.

This clone was detected only once. This chain connects TRBV20-1 to TRBJ1-5; D may be TRBD1 (5 bases). V was trimmed by 7 bases and J by 6 bases, leaving 10 bases between them. The CDR3 has 11 residues. The germline V gene has CDR1 DFQATT and CDR2 SNEGSKA (reference sequence). The CDR3 DNA follows: TGCAGTGGAGGGGAGGGTCAGCCCCAGCATTTT. This codes for CSGGEGQPQHF.

The J gene is TRBJ1-4, the V gene TRBV6-5; D might be TRBD1 (5 bases). CDR1 is MNHEY, CDR2 SVGAGI, per germline. Trimming removed 6 bases at V and 3 bases at J, with 14 bases between. This CDR3 is built from 15 residues. The CDR3 is CASSQGAGSNEKLFF. For the CDR3, the DNA is TGTGCCAGCAGCCAAGGGGCGGGGTCTAATGAAAAACTGTTTTTT.

The V gene is TRBV7-3, the J gene TRBJ2-3, with D perhaps assigned TRBD1 or TRBD2 (6 bases each). Germline loops: CDR1 SGHTA, CDR2 FQGTGA. The V and J ends lost 3 bases and 2 bases respectively, with 12 bases between them. The CDR3 sequence is 15 residues long. CDR3 bases: TGTGCCAGCAGCTTCTCCGGGGGCGACACAGATACGCAGTATTTT. Translation gives CASSFSGGDTDTQYF.

The chain is built from TRBV19 and TRBJ1-1; D might be TRBD1 (5 bases). In germline, CDR1 is LNHDA, CDR2 SQIVND (reference sequence). Trimming pared 6 bases from V and 0 bases from J, leaving 11 bases between. The CDR3 covers 14 residues. The CDR3, as DNA: TGTGCCAGTAGCAAAGGGGAACTGAACACTGAAGCTTTCTTT. As protein: CASSKGELNTEAFF.

The J gene is TRBJ1-4, the V gene TRBV29-1; TRBD1 matches 8 bases. CDR1 and CDR2 from the germline V gene are SQVTM and ANQGSEA. The CDR3 extends over 13 amino acids. The DNA for the CDR3 is TGCAGTGCCCAGACAGGGGCTAATGAAAAACTGTTTTTT. It translates to CSAQTGANEKLFF.

This clone was seen just once. This chain connects TRBV10-3 to TRBJ1-5, with D perhaps matching TRBD1 (5 bases). CDR1 and CDR2 (germline): ENHRY, SYGVKD. Trimming stripped 0 bases from V and 6 bases from J, with 12 bases between. The CDR3 is 15 amino acids. CDR3 in amino acids: CAISESGPRAQPQHF. The CDR3 DNA sequence: TGTGCCATCAGTGAGTCGGGACCGCGGGCTCAGCCCCAGCATTTT.

The chain links TRBV4-3 to TRBJ1-3; D call uncertain. V was shortened by 0 bases and J by 0 bases, with 12 bases between the two germline ends. Germline-derived CDR1 and CDR2 are LGHNA and YSLEER. The length of the CDR3 is 17 residues. DNA for the CDR3: TGCGCCAGCAGCCAAGATCTAAGGCCAGGCTCTGGAAACACCATATATTTT. This sequence encodes CASSQDLRPGSGNTIYF.

In DNA, the CDR3 is TGTGCCAGCAGCGGGTTACAGGGGGCGGGAGATACGCAGTATTTT. Its translation: CASSGLQGAGDTQYF. The chain carries TRBV28 and TRBJ2-3; 9 bases match TRBD1. V was clipped by 6 bases and J by 5 bases; unmatched bases: 9. Germline V gene data show CDR1 as MDHEN and CDR2 as SYDVKM. CDR3 length equals 15 residues.

This sequence joins TRBV10-3 and TRBJ2-5; a possible D gene is TRBD1 (5 bases). Germline CDR1 is ENHRY and CDR2 is SYGVKD. With 7 bases removed from V and 2 bases from J, the gap between germline ends came to 11 bases. The CDR3 extends over 13 amino acids. The CDR3 loop is CAITSTEQETQYF. The CDR3, as DNA: TGTGCCATCACCTCGACAGAACAAGAGACCCAGTACTTC.

The genes are TRBV24-1 and TRBJ2-1, with D unresolved. CDR1 KGHDR and CDR2 SFDVKD come from the germline V gene. V lost 4 bases and J lost 1, with 13 bases in between. This CDR3 is built from 16 residues. CDR3 in DNA: TGTGCCACCAGTGAATACAGCGCGTGGTCCTACAATGAGCAGTTCTTC. It is translated as CATSEYSAWSYNEQFF.

The gene calls are TRBV5-6 and TRBJ2-2, with 9 bases fitting TRBD1. Germline V gives CDR1 SGHDT, CDR2 YYEEEE. V shed 4 bases, J shed 9 bases, and the junction held 13 bases outside the gene matches. This CDR3 comprises 16 residues. Here the CDR3 reads CASSPTGTGLIRELFF. Written as DNA, the CDR3 is TGTGCCAGCAGCCCCACCGGGACAGGGTTAATTCGGGAGCTGTTTTTT.

J is TRBJ2-7 and V is TRBV19; TRBD1 aligns across 8 bases. V lost 3 bases, J lost 3 bases, and 4 bases stayed unmatched. The germline CDR1 and CDR2 sequences are LNHDA and SQIVND (reference sequence). The CDR3 sequence is 14 residues long. The CDR3 DNA is TGTGCCAGTAGTATGGGACAGGATTACTACGAGCAGTACTTC. Its protein is CASSMGQDYYEQYF.

The V and J genes are TRBV5-1 and TRBJ2-5; 9 bases line up with TRBD1. V gave up 4 bases and J gave up 4 bases; unmatched junction bases: 11. This CDR3 contains 16 residues. Per the germline V gene, CDR1 is SGHRS and CDR2 is YFSETQ. In DNA form, the CDR3 reads TGCGCCAGCAGCCTTACACAGGGGGCGCCTAGAGAGACCCAGTACTTC. Translated: CASSLTQGAPRETQYF.

The chain joins TRBV7-3 to TRBJ2-1; D possibly corresponds to TRBD2 (6 bases). This CDR3 region has 16 residues. Deletions cut 6 bases from V and 5 bases from J, with 20 bases between. Germline V gene lookup returns CDR1 SGHTA and CDR2 FQGTGA. CDR3 DNA: TGTGCCAGCAGTGATCCGGGAAAGCCGGGAGACAATGAGCAGTTCTTC. This encodes CASSDPGKPGDNEQFF.

The chain is built from TRBV18 and TRBJ2-7; D is uncertain. This CDR3 is 15 amino acids long. Germline lookup yields CDR1 KGHSH and CDR2 LQKENI. The V end was cut by 5 bases, the J end by 1 base, with 15 bases between. CDR3 in amino acids: CASSKSDPSSYEQYF. CDR3 nucleotide sequence: TGTGCCAGCTCAAAAAGTGATCCCAGTTCCTACGAGCAGTACTTC.

The chain links TRBV7-9 to TRBJ2-3; D unresolved. V gave up 6 bases and J gave up 7 bases, with 20 bases separating them. The CDR3 contains 15 residues. The germline gives CDR1 SEHNR, CDR2 FQNEAQ (reference sequence). CDR3 nucleotide sequence: TGTGCCAGCAGTCCTCTAGGATTCGGCGTCCATACGCAGTATTTT. It is translated as CASSPLGFGVHTQYF.

The genes are TRBV11-2 and TRBJ2-7; D ambiguous. The CDR3 covers 13 residues. The germline CDR1 and CDR2 sequences are SGHAT and FQNNGV. V was clipped by 1 base and J by 1 base, with 5 bases between them. The CDR3 region has the DNA TGTGCCAGCAGCTTAGTACAGTCCTACGAGCAGTACTTC. It codes for CASSLVQSYEQYF.

This clone occurred once. This rearrangement joins TRBV5-1 to TRBJ1-2; 12 nucleotides match TRBD1. Germline CDR1 is SGHRS and CDR2 is YFSETQ. Germline trimming cut 4 bases from V and 7 bases from J; bases unmatched to any gene: 8. The CDR3 runs to 15 residues. As DNA, the CDR3 is TGCGCCAGCAGCGAGGGGGACAGGGGGCCCCCTGGCTACACCTTC. As protein: CASSEGDRGPPGYTF.

This chain joins TRBV5-1 and TRBJ2-7; the match to TRBD1 covers 10 bases. With V trimmed by 0 bases and J by 2 bases, 2 bases remained unmatched. From germline, CDR1 is SGHRS and CDR2 YFSETQ. The CDR3 is 15 residues long. CDR3 coding DNA: TGCGCCAGCAGCTTGGCGGGACAGGGGACCTACGAGCAGTACTTC. It translates to CASSLAGQGTYEQYF.

This chain joins TRBV3-1 (or the pseudogene TRBV3-2) and TRBJ2-5; weak D call: TRBD2 (5 bases). Germline V CDR1 and CDR2: LGHDT, YNNKEL (reference sequence). This CDR3 spans 14 amino acids. The V end was cut by 0 bases, the J end by 5 bases, with 10 bases between. The CDR3 protein is CASSQDGVSETQYF. The CDR3, as DNA: TGTGCCAGCAGCCAAGACGGGGTATCGGAGACCCAGTACTTC.

The gene calls are TRBV5-5 and TRBJ1-5; D is uncertain. The V gene lost 3 bases and the J gene lost 0 bases, with 10 bases spanning the gap. This CDR3 has 15 residues. Looked up from germline, CDR1 is SGHKS and CDR2 is YYEKEE (reference sequence). CDR3 residues: CASSYQPDSNQPQHF. The DNA for the CDR3 is TGTGCCAGCAGCTACCAACCTGATAGCAATCAGCCCCAGCATTTT.

This chain joins TRBV5-1 and TRBJ1-1; no clear D gene. This CDR3 region has 13 residues. The V gene's germline CDR1 is SGHRS and CDR2 YFSETQ. The V and J ends lost 4 bases and 5 bases respectively, with 12 bases between them. The CDR3 here is CASSPQTGTEAFF. As DNA, the CDR3 is TGCGCCAGCAGCCCCCAAACGGGGACTGAAGCTTTCTTT.

The chain has TRBV3-1 (or the pseudogene TRBV3-2) and TRBJ2-5, with a possible D match to TRBD2 (6 bases). The V and J ends lost 7 bases and 4 bases respectively, with 16 bases between them. CDR3 length equals 14 residues. Germline V lookup: CDR1 LGHDT, CDR2 YNNKEL (reference sequence). CDR3 sequence: CASIGGLTGETQYF. DNA for the CDR3: TGTGCCAGCATCGGGGGTCTGACCGGAGAGACCCAGTACTTC.